This T cell receptor beta chain originates from a study of spatial heterogeneity in lung cancer. Findings of the study overall: Circulating ubiquitous expanded tumor TCRs were observed more frequently at resection than at follow-up.

Per germline, CDR1 DFQATT and CDR2 SNEGSKA (reference sequence). Trimming cost V 5 bases and J 6 bases, with 17 bases left between them. The length of the CDR3 is 13 residues. As for time point: sample taken at primary tumor resection. Unsorted whole RNA from tumor, nontumor lung or frozen PBMC underwent sequencing. TCRdb re-called the 5' RACE reads with MiXCR, one entry per CDR3 protein. Of around 92,000 distinct CDR3 sequences in the sample, approximately 12% are singletons; the top ten hold roughly 39%. For this clonotype: Its target is unknown.

Sequencing used PBMCs, obtained at surgery. The rearrangement uses TRBV20-1 and TRBJ2-7; tentatively, D is TRBD1 or TRBD2 (5 bases each). This receptor was taken from a male donor with early-stage non-small cell lung cancer. CDR3 in DNA: TGCAGTGCTCCCAGGCGGTGGGGGTTCGAGCAGTACTTC. Residues: CSAPRRWGFEQYF.